This TCR beta chain was identified during a study of OX40 agonist ivuxolimab in advanced cancers. Study-level points and caveats: There were, on average, more expanded clones in CD8+ T cells than in CD4+. Within 6 weeks, CD4+ and CD8+ blood T cells expanded clonally at 0.1 to 3.0 mg/kg.

Germline V gene sequence: CDR1 MNHEY, CDR2 SVGAGI. The CDR3 contains 12 residues. Trimming removed 0 bases from V and 8 bases from J, with 7 bases in between. Assay: immunoSEQ multiplex PCR; the TCRdb copy retains only in-frame clones and omits some. The repertoire consists of 100,000 to 150,000 clones, with 80% to 95% occurring once and the leading ten covering around 0.15%. Patients had blood sampled at baseline and again on cycle 4 day 1 and cycle 7 day 1. Comments on this clone: Its antigen remains unidentified.

The TCR sequence derives from an adult with an advanced solid tumor such as melanoma, head and neck, liver or kidney cancer. The rearrangement uses TRBV6-5 and TRBJ1-2; D is undetermined. The starting material was CD4+ or CD8+ T cells sorted from blood, obtained in a trial of the OX40 agonist ivuxolimab. The CDR3 coding sequence is TGTGCCAGCAGTTACTCGGGGTTCGGCTACACCTTC. Its translation: CASSYSGFGYTF.